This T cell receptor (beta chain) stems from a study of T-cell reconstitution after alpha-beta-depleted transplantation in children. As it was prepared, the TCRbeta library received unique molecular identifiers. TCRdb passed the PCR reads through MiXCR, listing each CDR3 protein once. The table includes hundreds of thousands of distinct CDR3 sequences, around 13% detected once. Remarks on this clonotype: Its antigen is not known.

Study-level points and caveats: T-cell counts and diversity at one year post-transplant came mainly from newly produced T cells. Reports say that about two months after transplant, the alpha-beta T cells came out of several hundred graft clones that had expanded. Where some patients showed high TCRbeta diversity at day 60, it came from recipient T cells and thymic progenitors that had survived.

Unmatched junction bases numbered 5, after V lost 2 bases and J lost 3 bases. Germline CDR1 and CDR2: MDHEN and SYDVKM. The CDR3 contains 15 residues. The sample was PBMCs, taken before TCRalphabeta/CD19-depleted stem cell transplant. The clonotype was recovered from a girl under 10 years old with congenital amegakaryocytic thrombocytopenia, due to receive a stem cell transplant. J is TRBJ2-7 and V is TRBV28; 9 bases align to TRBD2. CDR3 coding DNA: TGTGCCAGCAGTTTAGGCGGAGCGGGGGGCTACGAGCAGTACTTC. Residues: CASSLGGAGGYEQYF.